Listed below are T cell receptor beta chains from one sample, sequenced in a study of CD8+ T cells in alopecia areata. Libraries were prepared by immunoSEQ multiplex PCR; TCRdb keeps only in-frame clonotypes and omits some of them. The table has 60,000 to 85,000 clones, roughly 28% seen once; the top ten hold 15%. The specimen was CD8+ T cells sorted from blood, collected at week 4, from a patient treated with tofacitinib. The origin of the receptors is a human donor with alopecia areata. The CDR3 runs from the conserved cysteine through the conserved F or W. The D gene is left open where the match is weak. Clone sizes are given selectively: once, few, many, or a class where the clone is expanded.

v_call: TRBV7-9; j_call: TRBJ1-5; d_call: TRBD1; clone_size: NA; cdr3_aa: CASSFDREDQPQHF; cdr3_nt: TGTGCCAGCAGCTTTGACAGGGAGGATCAGCCCCAGCATTTT
v_call: TRBV29-1; j_call: TRBJ2-7; d_call: TRBD1; clone_size: NA; cdr3_aa: CSVEARGETGDYEQYF; cdr3_nt: TGCAGCGTTGAAGCCAGGGGGGAGACAGGGGACTACGAGCAGTACTTC
v_call: TRBV7-9; j_call: TRBJ1-5; d_call: NA; clone_size: NA; cdr3_aa: CASSLGGQPQHF; cdr3_nt: TGTGCCAGCAGCTTAGGAGGGCAGCCCCAGCATTTT
v_call: TRBV29-1; j_call: TRBJ2-1; d_call: NA; clone_size: NA; cdr3_aa: CSVEDGYSSYNEQFF; cdr3_nt: TGCAGCGTTGAAGATGGTTATAGCTCCTACAATGAGCAGTTCTTC
v_call: TRBV30; j_call: TRBJ2-1; d_call: TRBD2; clone_size: NA; cdr3_aa: CAWSTLGGAEQFF; cdr3_nt: TGTGCCTGGAGTACCCTCGGGGGGGCTGAGCAGTTCTTC
v_call: TRBV9; j_call: TRBJ1-4; d_call: TRBD1; clone_size: few; cdr3_aa: CASSARDRGTNEKLFF; cdr3_nt: TGTGCCAGCAGCGCCCGGGACAGGGGAACTAATGAAAAACTGTTTTTT
v_call: TRBV7-9; j_call: TRBJ2-7; d_call: NA; clone_size: NA; cdr3_aa: CASSLVQGLSEQYF; cdr3_nt: TGTGCCAGCAGCTTAGTTCAGGGGTTGAGCGAGCAGTACTTC
v_call: TRBV7-2; j_call: TRBJ2-1; d_call: NA; clone_size: NA; cdr3_aa: CASSLVEDVEQFF; cdr3_nt: TGTGCCAGCAGCTTAGTCGAGGACGTTGAGCAGTTCTTC
v_call: TRBV7-9; j_call: TRBJ1-2; d_call: NA; clone_size: NA; cdr3_aa: CASSLTGYDYGYTF; cdr3_nt: TGTGCCAGCAGCCTGACAGGTTACGACTATGGCTACACCTTC
v_call: TRBV29-1; j_call: TRBJ2-4; d_call: NA; clone_size: few; cdr3_aa: CSALAQSIQYF; cdr3_nt: TGCAGCGCCTTGGCCCAGAGCATTCAGTACTTC
v_call: TRBV6-6; j_call: TRBJ2-5; d_call: NA; clone_size: NA; cdr3_aa: CASSSSSGTQYF; cdr3_nt: TGTGCCAGCAGTTCGTCGTCCGGGACCCAGTACTTC
v_call: TRBV27; j_call: TRBJ2-5; d_call: TRBD1; clone_size: NA; cdr3_aa: CASSPGQGVETQYF; cdr3_nt: TGTGCCAGCAGTCCGGGACAGGGGGTTGAGACCCAGTACTTC
v_call: TRBV29-1; j_call: TRBJ2-7; d_call: NA; clone_size: few; cdr3_aa: CSPSLGHQSGNCEQYF; cdr3_nt: TGCAGCCCAAGTTTAGGACACCAGTCGGGAAATTGCGAGCAGTACTTC
v_call: TRBV13; j_call: TRBJ2-5; d_call: NA; clone_size: NA; cdr3_aa: CASIPQGSAIRETQYF; cdr3_nt: TGTGCCAGCATTCCTCAAGGTAGCGCGATACGAGAGACCCAGTACTTC
v_call: TRBV29-1; j_call: TRBJ2-1; d_call: NA; clone_size: few; cdr3_aa: CSVLVRDEQFF; cdr3_nt: TGCAGCGTCCTTGTAAGAGATGAGCAGTTCTTC
v_call: TRBV18; j_call: TRBJ1-5; d_call: NA; clone_size: NA; cdr3_aa: CASSPSGQPQHF; cdr3_nt: TGTGCCAGCTCACCAAGCGGTCAGCCCCAGCATTTT
v_call: TRBV28; j_call: TRBJ1-1; d_call: NA; clone_size: few; cdr3_aa: CASSLRGWDTEAFF; cdr3_nt: TGTGCCAGCAGTTTACGGGGTTGGGACACTGAAGCTTTCTTT
v_call: TRBV27; j_call: TRBJ2-3; d_call: TRBD2; clone_size: few; cdr3_aa: CASSLGTSGTTDTQYF; cdr3_nt: TGTGCCAGCAGTTTAGGGACTAGCGGGACCACAGATACGCAGTATTTT
v_call: TRBV30; j_call: TRBJ2-7; d_call: NA; clone_size: few; cdr3_aa: CAWSVYGGSEQYF; cdr3_nt: TGTGCCTGGAGTGTGTACGGGGGCAGCGAGCAGTACTTC
v_call: TRBV29-1; j_call: TRBJ2-7; d_call: TRBD1; clone_size: few; cdr3_aa: CSTPGQDYPYEQYF; cdr3_nt: TGCAGCACCCCGGGACAGGACTACCCATACGAGCAGTACTTC
v_call: TRBV19; j_call: TRBJ1-1; d_call: NA; clone_size: few; cdr3_aa: CASSRGGSAGNTEAFF; cdr3_nt: TGTGCCAGTAGTAGGGGAGGGTCCGCAGGGAACACTGAAGCTTTCTTT
v_call: TRBV30; j_call: TRBJ2-1; d_call: NA; clone_size: NA; cdr3_aa: CAWSWPGLVGYNEQFF; cdr3_nt: TGTGCCTGGAGTTGGCCGGGACTTGTTGGTTACAATGAGCAGTTCTTC
v_call: TRBV7-9; j_call: TRBJ2-7; d_call: NA; clone_size: few; cdr3_aa: CASSRKDRLYEQYF; cdr3_nt: TGTGCCAGCAGCCGGAAAGACAGGCTCTACGAGCAGTACTTC
v_call: TRBV29-1; j_call: TRBJ1-3; d_call: TRBD1; clone_size: NA; cdr3_aa: CSVYPGTGSGNTIYF; cdr3_nt: TGCAGCGTTTATCCCGGGACAGGCTCTGGAAACACCATATATTTT
v_call: TRBV30; j_call: TRBJ2-3; d_call: NA; clone_size: few; cdr3_aa: CAWSVSSDPTDTQYF; cdr3_nt: TGTGCCTGGAGTGTCTCTAGCGATCCCACAGATACGCAGTATTTT
v_call: TRBV29-1; j_call: TRBJ2-7; d_call: NA; clone_size: NA; cdr3_aa: CSVVTPSYEQYF; cdr3_nt: TGCAGCGTTGTGACACCCTCCTACGAGCAGTACTTC
v_call: TRBV29-1; j_call: TRBJ2-5; d_call: TRBD1; clone_size: NA; cdr3_aa: CSVPGQGAGQETQYF; cdr3_nt: TGCAGCGTGCCGGGACAGGGGGCTGGCCAAGAGACCCAGTACTTC
v_call: TRBV27; j_call: TRBJ1-2; d_call: NA; clone_size: NA; cdr3_aa: CASSLARDYGYTF; cdr3_nt: TGTGCCAGCAGTTTAGCTCGGGACTATGGCTACACCTTC
v_call: TRBV7-3; j_call: TRBJ2-3; d_call: NA; clone_size: NA; cdr3_aa: CASSSDRQDTQYF; cdr3_nt: TGTGCCAGCAGCTCGGACCGACAGGATACGCAGTATTTT
v_call: TRBV7-9; j_call: TRBJ2-2; d_call: NA; clone_size: NA; cdr3_aa: CASNTGTGELFF; cdr3_nt: TGTGCCAGCAACACGGGGACCGGGGAGCTGTTTTTT
v_call: TRBV29-1; j_call: TRBJ2-1; d_call: NA; clone_size: few; cdr3_aa: CSVERVDEQFF; cdr3_nt: TGCAGCGTTGAAAGAGTTGATGAGCAGTTCTTC
v_call: TRBV6-6; j_call: TRBJ2-7; d_call: NA; clone_size: few; cdr3_aa: CGAGTPSYEQYF; cdr3_nt: TGTGGGGCCGGGACACCTTCCTACGAGCAGTACTTC
v_call: TRBV6-5; j_call: TRBJ2-2; d_call: TRBD1; clone_size: NA; cdr3_aa: CASRDRGRRELFF; cdr3_nt: TGTGCCAGTCGTGACAGGGGCCGGCGGGAGCTGTTTTTT
v_call: TRBV29-1; j_call: TRBJ1-2; d_call: TRBD1; clone_size: NA; cdr3_aa: CSVVGPGQGRDYGYTF; cdr3_nt: TGCAGCGTTGTTGGGCCTGGACAGGGTCGAGACTATGGCTACACCTTC
v_call: TRBV14; j_call: TRBJ2-7; d_call: TRBD1; clone_size: few; cdr3_aa: CASSQFPGQAYEQYF; cdr3_nt: TGTGCCAGCAGCCAGTTCCCGGGACAGGCCTACGAGCAGTACTTC
v_call: TRBV4-2; j_call: TRBJ2-3; d_call: NA; clone_size: NA; cdr3_aa: CASSPGLFPDTQYF; cdr3_nt: TGTGCCAGCAGCCCTGGACTCTTCCCAGATACGCAGTATTTT
v_call: TRBV29-1; j_call: TRBJ2-7; d_call: NA; clone_size: NA; cdr3_aa: CSVVRQHSYEQYF; cdr3_nt: TGCAGCGTTGTAAGGCAGCACTCCTACGAGCAGTACTTC
v_call: TRBV6-1; j_call: TRBJ2-5; d_call: TRBD2; clone_size: NA; cdr3_aa: CASSEDSFGGLLETQYF; cdr3_nt: TGTGCCAGCAGTGAAGACTCTTTCGGGGGGTTGTTGGAGACCCAGTACTTC
v_call: TRBV4-3; j_call: TRBJ1-2; d_call: NA; clone_size: NA; cdr3_aa: CASSQGGGRQGYTF; cdr3_nt: TGCGCCAGCAGCCAAGGAGGAGGGAGACAGGGCTACACCTTC
v_call: TRBV27; j_call: TRBJ1-2; d_call: TRBD1; clone_size: NA; cdr3_aa: CASSQTGAPGGYTF; cdr3_nt: TGTGCCAGCAGCCAAACAGGGGCCCCAGGGGGCTACACCTTC
v_call: TRBV29-1; j_call: TRBJ1-1; d_call: NA; clone_size: NA; cdr3_aa: CSVVGTEAFF; cdr3_nt: TGCAGCGTTGTTGGGACTGAAGCTTTCTTT
v_call: TRBV20-1; j_call: TRBJ2-2; d_call: NA; clone_size: few; cdr3_aa: CSALIVGELFF; cdr3_nt: TGCAGTGCGCTTATCGTAGGGGAGCTGTTTTTT
v_call: TRBV29-1; j_call: TRBJ2-2; d_call: NA; clone_size: NA; cdr3_aa: CSVVRHTGELFF; cdr3_nt: TGCAGCGTTGTCAGACACACCGGGGAGCTGTTTTTT
v_call: TRBV6-6; j_call: TRBJ2-1; d_call: TRBD2; clone_size: NA; cdr3_aa: CASFGLAGGYEQFF; cdr3_nt: TGTGCCAGCTTTGGGCTAGCGGGAGGGTATGAGCAGTTCTTC
v_call: TRBV27; j_call: TRBJ2-1; d_call: NA; clone_size: NA; cdr3_aa: CASSFGLAEYNEQFF; cdr3_nt: TGTGCCAGCAGTTTTGGTCTAGCCGAGTACAATGAGCAGTTCTTC
v_call: TRBV29-1; j_call: TRBJ2-2; d_call: TRBD1; clone_size: NA; cdr3_aa: CSAVDRIDGELFF; cdr3_nt: TGCAGCGCTGTGGACAGGATCGACGGGGAGCTGTTTTTT